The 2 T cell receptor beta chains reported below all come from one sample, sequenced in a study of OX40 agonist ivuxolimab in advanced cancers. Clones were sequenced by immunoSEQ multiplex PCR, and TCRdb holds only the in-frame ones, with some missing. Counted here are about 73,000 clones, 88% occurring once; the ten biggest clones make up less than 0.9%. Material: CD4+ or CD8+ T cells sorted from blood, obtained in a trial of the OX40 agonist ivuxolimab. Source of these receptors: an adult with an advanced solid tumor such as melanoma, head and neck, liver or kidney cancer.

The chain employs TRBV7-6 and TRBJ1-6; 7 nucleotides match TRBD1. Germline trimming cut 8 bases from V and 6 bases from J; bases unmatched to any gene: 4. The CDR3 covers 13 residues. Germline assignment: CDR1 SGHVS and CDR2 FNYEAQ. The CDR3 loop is CASGTAANSPLHF. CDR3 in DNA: TGTGCCAGCGGGACAGCTGCTAATTCACCCCTCCACTTT. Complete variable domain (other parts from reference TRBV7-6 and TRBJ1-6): GAGVSQSPRYKVTKRGQDVALRCDPISGHVSLYWYRQALGQGPEFLTYFNYEAQQDKSGLPNDRFSAERPEGSISTLTIQRTEQRDSAMYRCASGTAANSPLHFGNGTRLTVT.

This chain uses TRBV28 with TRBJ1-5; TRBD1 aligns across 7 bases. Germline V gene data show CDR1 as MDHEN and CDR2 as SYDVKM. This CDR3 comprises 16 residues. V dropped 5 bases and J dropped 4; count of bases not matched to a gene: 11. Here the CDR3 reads CASSTATGRTNQPQHF. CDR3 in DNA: TGTGCCAGCAGTACCGCGACAGGGCGAACGAATCAGCCCCAGCATTTT.